This T cell receptor beta chain was captured by sequencing in a study of identifying expanded T cells in peripheral blood. No infections or other immune events were documented during collection. Produced via immunoSEQ multiplex PCR; TCRdb's table is partial and in-frame only. Of about 58,000 clones in the sample, more than 70% are singletons; the top ten hold approximately 3.8%. Notes on this clone: Its cognate antigen is unknown.

The CDR3 totals 16 residues. Points from the study as a whole: Approximately two-week clone count variance significantly increased as total template count grew.

The specimen sequenced was blood. This chain connects TRBV21-1 to TRBJ2-3. TRBV21-1 corresponds to a pseudogene. This TCR was sampled from a person aged 18 to 75 in good health. CDR3 nucleotide sequence: TGTGCCAGCAGCACCCCTCCCGCACCTTTCACAGATACGCAGTATTTT. Translated: CASSTPPAPFTDTQYF.